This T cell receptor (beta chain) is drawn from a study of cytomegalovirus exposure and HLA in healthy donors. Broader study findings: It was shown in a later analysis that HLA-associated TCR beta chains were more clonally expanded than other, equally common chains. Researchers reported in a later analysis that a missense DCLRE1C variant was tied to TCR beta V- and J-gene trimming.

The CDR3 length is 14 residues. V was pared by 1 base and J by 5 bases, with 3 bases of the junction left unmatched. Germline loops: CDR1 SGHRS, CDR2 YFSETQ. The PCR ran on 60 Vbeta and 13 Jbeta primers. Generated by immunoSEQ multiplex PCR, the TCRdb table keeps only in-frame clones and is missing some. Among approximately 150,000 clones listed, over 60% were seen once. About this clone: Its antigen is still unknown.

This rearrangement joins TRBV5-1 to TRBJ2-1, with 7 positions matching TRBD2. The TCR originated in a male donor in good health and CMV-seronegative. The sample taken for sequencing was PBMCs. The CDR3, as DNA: TGCGCCAGCAGCTTGACCGGGACTAACAATGAGCAGTTCTTC. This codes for CASSLTGTNNEQFF.